This T cell receptor (beta chain) was profiled in a study of T cells in Graves' hyperthyroidism and ophthalmopathy. The overall study: Once the initial diagnosis was made, peripheral blood was obtained before any treatment.

About this clonotype: Its specificity is not known. A much more abundant neighbour one base away suggests this may be a read error.

For ophthalmopathy patients, the Clinical Activity Score was at least 3 and the NOSPECS grade at least 4; duration was under 3 months. V was cut by 5 bases and J by 2 bases, with 16 bases left in between. The germline V gene encodes CDR1 SGHDN and CDR2 FVKESK. The CDR3 is 15 amino acids. Findings of the study overall: Stable hyperthyroidism and ophthalmopathy were separated using 13 V-J signatures. The model's output predicted ophthalmopathy at a median of about 6.5 months prior to onset.

RNA transcripts provided the source from which TCR beta CDR3 regions were amplified. The HTBI primer set was used in a first-round RT-PCR of the TCR CDR3. TCRdb re-called the multiplex PCR reads through MiXCR, storing one row per CDR3 protein. This table has 500,000 to 750,000 distinct CDR3 sequences, around 14% appearing once. The V gene is TRBV14, the J gene TRBJ2-7, with D perhaps matching TRBD2 (5 bases). The specimen was blood. The clonotype originates from a woman in her late teens or twenties with Graves' ophthalmopathy. The CDR3 loop reads CASSSRNSETYEQYF. The CDR3 bases are TGTGCCAGCAGCTCCCGGAATAGCGAGACCTACGAGCAGTACTTC.